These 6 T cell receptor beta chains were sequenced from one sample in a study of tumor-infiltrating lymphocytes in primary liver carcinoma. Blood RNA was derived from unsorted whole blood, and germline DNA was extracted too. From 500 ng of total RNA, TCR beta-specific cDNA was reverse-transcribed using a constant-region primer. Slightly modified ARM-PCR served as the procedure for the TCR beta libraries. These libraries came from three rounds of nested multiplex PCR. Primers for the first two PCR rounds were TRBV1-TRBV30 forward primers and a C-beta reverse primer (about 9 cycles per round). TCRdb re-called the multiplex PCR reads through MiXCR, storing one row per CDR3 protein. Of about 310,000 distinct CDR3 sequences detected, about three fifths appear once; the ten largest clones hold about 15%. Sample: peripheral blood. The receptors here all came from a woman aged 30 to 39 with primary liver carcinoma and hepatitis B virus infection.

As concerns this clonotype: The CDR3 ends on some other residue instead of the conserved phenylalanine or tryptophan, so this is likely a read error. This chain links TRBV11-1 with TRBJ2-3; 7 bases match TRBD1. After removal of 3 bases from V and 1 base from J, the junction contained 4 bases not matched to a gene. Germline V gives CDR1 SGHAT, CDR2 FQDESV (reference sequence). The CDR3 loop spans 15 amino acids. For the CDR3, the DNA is TGTGCCAGCAGCTTCCAAACAGGGGGCACAGATACGCAGTATTAT. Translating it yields CASSFQTGGTDTQYY.

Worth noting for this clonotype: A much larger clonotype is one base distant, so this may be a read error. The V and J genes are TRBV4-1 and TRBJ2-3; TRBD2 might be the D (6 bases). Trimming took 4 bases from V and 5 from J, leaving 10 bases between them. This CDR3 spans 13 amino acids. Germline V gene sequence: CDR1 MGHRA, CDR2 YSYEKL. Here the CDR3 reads CASSPLGRDTQYF. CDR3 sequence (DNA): TGCGCCAGCAGCCCCCTCGGGAGAGATACGCAGTATTTT.

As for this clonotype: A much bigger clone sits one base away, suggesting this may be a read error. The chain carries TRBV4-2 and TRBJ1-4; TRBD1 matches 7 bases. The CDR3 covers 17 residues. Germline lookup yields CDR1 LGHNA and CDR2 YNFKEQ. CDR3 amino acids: CVSSQDRGTGVAEKLFF. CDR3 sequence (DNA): TGTGTCAGCAGCCAAGATAGGGGTACAGGGGTGGCCGAAAAACTGTTTTTT.

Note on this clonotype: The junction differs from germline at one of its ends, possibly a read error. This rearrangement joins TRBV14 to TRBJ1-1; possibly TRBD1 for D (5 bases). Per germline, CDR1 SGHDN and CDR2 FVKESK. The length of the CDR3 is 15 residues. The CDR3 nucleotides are TGTGCCAGCAGCCAAGGTCGACTGGGGGTCACTGAAGCTCTCTTC. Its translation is CASSQGRLGVTEALF.

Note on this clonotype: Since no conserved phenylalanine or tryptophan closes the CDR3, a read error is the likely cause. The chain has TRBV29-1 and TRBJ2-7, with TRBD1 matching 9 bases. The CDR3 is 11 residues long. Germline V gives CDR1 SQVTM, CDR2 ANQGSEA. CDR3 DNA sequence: TGCAACGTCGGGACAGGGTATGAGCAGTACTAC. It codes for CNVGTGYEQYY.

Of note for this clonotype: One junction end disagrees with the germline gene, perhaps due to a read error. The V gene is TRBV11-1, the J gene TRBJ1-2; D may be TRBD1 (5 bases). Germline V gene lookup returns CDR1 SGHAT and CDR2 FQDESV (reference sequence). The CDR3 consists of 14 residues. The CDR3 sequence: CASGFLKGNYGYTF. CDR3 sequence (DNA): TGTGCCAGCGGCTTTCTAAAGGGGAACTATGGCTACACCTTC. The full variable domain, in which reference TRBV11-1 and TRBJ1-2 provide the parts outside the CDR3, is EAEVAQSPRYKITEKSQAVAFWCDPISGHATLYWYRQILGQGPELLVQFQDESVVDDSQLPKDRFSAERLKGVDSTLKIQPAELGDSAMYLCASGFLKGNYGYTFGSGTRLTVV.